One and the same sample provided the 20 T cell receptor beta chains below, sequenced in a study of regulatory T cells in long-lasting Graves disease. Relying on iRepertoire HTBI primers and Arm-PCR of CDR3 regions, the team built TCR beta libraries. MiXCR was run by TCRdb on the multiplex PCR reads, yielding one entry per CDR3 protein. The sample has 580,000 or so distinct CDR3 sequences, roughly 16% seen once. Time point of the sample: newly diagnosed GD, antithyroid drugs for less than 3 months. There was RNA extracted from PBMCs, and the TCR library was made from it. These data were also reused for a study on T cells in Graves' hyperthyroidism and ophthalmopathy.

The material sequenced was peripheral blood mononuclear cells (PBMCs), taken at new diagnosis, from a patient treated with antithyroid drugs. The receptor set was obtained from a man aged 18 to 29 with Graves disease.

This clonotype was seen repeatedly, ten times or more. V usage is TRBV2 and J usage is TRBJ2-5, with 7 positions matching TRBD2. CDR1 and CDR2 from the germline V gene are SNHLY and FYNNEI. This CDR3 is 14 amino acids long. V was clipped by 6 bases and J by 5 bases; unmatched bases: 9. The CDR3, as DNA: TGTGCCAGCAGGCGGGGGTTCATTGTGGAGACCCAGTACTTC. It specifies CASRRGFIVETQYF. The whole variable domain, remainder taken from reference TRBV2 and TRBJ2-5, is EPEVTQTPSHQVTQMGQEVILRCVPISNHLYFYWYRQILGQKVEFLVSFYNNEISEKSEIFDDQFSVERPDGSNFTLKIRSTKLEDSAMYFCASRRGFIVETQYFGPGTRLLVL.

This clonotype came up many times. This sequence joins TRBV7-9 and TRBJ2-3; 7 positions agree with TRBD1. Germline V lookup: CDR1 SEHNR, CDR2 FQNEAQ (reference sequence). The CDR3 runs 15 residues. The junction had 6 bases not matched to a gene; V was cut back by 1 base and J by 5 bases. This CDR3 reads CASSLVTGMGDTQYF. In DNA, the CDR3 is TGTGCCAGCAGCTTAGTGACAGGGATGGGAGATACGCAGTATTTT.

This clonotype was recorded only once. The chain joins TRBV5-1 to TRBJ2-7, with 8 bases lining up with TRBD2. V trimming: 0 bases; J trimming: 4 bases; junction bases outside the gene matches: 12. This CDR3 comprises 17 residues. The V gene's germline CDR1 is SGHRS and CDR2 YFSETQ. The CDR3 nucleotides read TGCGCCAGCAGCTTGGGGGCCGGGGGGGCTGGATCGTACGAGCAGTACTTC. Protein sequence: CASSLGAGGAGSYEQYF.

The sample holds many counts of this clonotype. The gene calls are TRBV5-1 and TRBJ2-7; D gene unclear. Germline CDR1 is SGHRS and CDR2 is YFSETQ. Between the trimmed V and J ends, which lost 0 bases and 2 bases, there was a span of 12 bases. The CDR3 is 15 amino acids. Here the CDR3 reads CASSLGLVATYEQYF. For the CDR3, the DNA is TGCGCCAGCAGCTTGGGGTTAGTAGCCACCTACGAGCAGTACTTC.

Ten or more counts support this clonotype. CDR3 nucleotide sequence: TGCAGCGTTCCGACAGGGGGCACCTACAATGAGCAGTTCTTC. This encodes CSVPTGGTYNEQFF. The chain uses TRBV29-1 and TRBJ2-1; 10 nucleotides line up with TRBD1. Germline lookup yields CDR1 SQVTM and CDR2 ANQGSEA. CDR3 length: 14 residues. Unmatched junction bases numbered 3, after V lost 5 bases and J lost 2 bases.

In this sample, this clonotype turned up many times. This sequence joins TRBV12-3 or TRBV12-4 and TRBJ2-7, with 10 nucleotides matching TRBD1. The V gene end was trimmed by 5 bases and the J gene end by 6 bases; junction bases not matched to a gene: 10. This CDR3 has 15 residues. The CDR3 reads CASSPTGGGSIEQYF. CDR3 nucleotides: TGTGCCAGCAGTCCGACAGGGGGCGGGTCTATCGAGCAGTACTTC.

This clonotype has just a few counts. This chain links TRBV5-1 with TRBJ2-3, with TRBD2 matching over 7 bases. The CDR3 sequence is 14 residues long. CDR1 is SGHRS, CDR2 YFSETQ, per germline. Trimming removed 2 bases from V and 4 bases from J; junction bases left unmatched: 4. CDR3 nucleotides: TGCGCCAGCAGCTTTGGCGGGAGTTCAGATACGCAGTATTTT. Its protein is CASSFGGSSDTQYF.

This clonotype was seen only a few times. The chain joins TRBV7-2 to TRBJ2-7; the D is unclear. The CDR3 spans 13 residues. V shed 1 base and J shed 5 bases, with 9 bases lying between them. CDR1 is SGHTA and CDR2 is FQGNSA in the germline V gene. CDR3 amino acids: CASSLDAGHEQYF. DNA of the CDR3: TGTGCCAGCAGCTTAGATGCAGGCCACGAGCAGTACTTC.

The chain joins TRBV27 to TRBJ1-5; no clear D gene. V lost 1 base and J lost 0, with 7 bases in between. The CDR3 loop spans 15 amino acids. Germline CDR1 reads MNHEY; CDR2 reads SMNVEV (reference sequence). CDR3 amino acids: CASSLYSHSNQPQHF. In DNA, the CDR3 is TGTGCCAGCAGTTTATACAGCCATAGCAATCAGCCCCAGCATTTT.

This clonotype was recorded at least ten times. The chain is built from TRBV7-8 and TRBJ2-7, with a weak D call TRBD1 (6 bases). Trimming shortened V by 5 bases and J by 3 bases, and 11 bases separated the two germline ends. The germline V gene has CDR1 SGHVS and CDR2 FQNEAQ. CDR3 length: 13 amino acids. Here the CDR3 DNA reads TGTGCCAGCAGCCTCCGACAGGACTACGAGCAGTACTTC. Its translation: CASSLRQDYEQYF.

The rearrangement links TRBV3-1 to TRBJ2-7; D may be TRBD1 (6 bases). The CDR3 consists of 14 residues. The V end was cut by 0 bases, the J end by 7 bases, with 13 bases between. CDR1 and CDR2 (germline): LGHDT, YNNKEL (reference sequence). The CDR3: CASSQEAGVGEQYF. The DNA of the CDR3 is TGTGCCAGCAGCCAAGAAGCAGGGGTGGGTGAGCAGTACTTC.

This clonotype was seen many times. V gene TRBV28 combines with J gene TRBJ2-2, with D hard to call. Germline loops: CDR1 MDHEN, CDR2 SYDVKM. The CDR3 contains 13 residues. V lost 3 bases, J lost 7 bases, and 9 bases lay in between. The chain's CDR3 is CASSLGAIGELFF. The CDR3 nucleotides read TGTGCCAGCAGTTTGGGTGCGATCGGGGAGCTGTTTTTT.

This clonotype was seen repeatedly, ten times or more. The rearrangement uses TRBV5-6 and TRBJ2-5; possible D gene TRBD1, 5 bases. Germline assignment: CDR1 SGHDT and CDR2 YYEEEE. Between the trimmed V and J ends, which lost 3 bases and 9 bases, there was a span of 24 bases. The CDR3 sequence is 16 residues long. The CDR3 reads CASSSRGQGLMTAQYF. The CDR3 region has the DNA TGTGCCAGCAGCTCAAGAGGCCAGGGCTTGATGACGGCCCAGTACTTC.

The chain couples TRBV19 to TRBJ2-3; 9 bases fit TRBD2. The CDR3 has 16 amino acids. V gave up 3 bases and J gave up 3 bases; unmatched junction bases: 7. The V gene's germline CDR1 is LNHDA and CDR2 SQIVND (reference sequence). CDR3 DNA: TGTGCCAGTAGTATCCCCAGCGGGAGGTTGACAGATACGCAGTATTTT. Its protein product is CASSIPSGRLTDTQYF.

J is TRBJ2-1 and V is TRBV3-1; TRBD1 or TRBD2 may be the D gene (5 bases each). This CDR3 has 17 residues. V lost 3 bases and J 3 bases, leaving 18 bases between the germline ends. Germline V CDR1 and CDR2: LGHDT, YNNKEL (reference sequence). CDR3 nucleotides: TGTGCCAGCAGCCACCCTCTAGGGGAGAGCTTCTACAATGAGCAGTTCTTC. Residues: CASSHPLGESFYNEQFF.

At least ten counts were recorded for this clonotype. This rearrangement joins TRBV11-2 to TRBJ2-7; 8 positions agree with TRBD1. The V segment lost 1 base and the J segment 1 base; nucleotides outside the gene matches: 6. Germline V gives CDR1 SGHAT, CDR2 FQNNGV. CDR3 length: 16 residues. The CDR3 DNA is TGTGCCAGCAGCTTAGTCGGGACAGGATCTTCCTACGAGCAGTACTTC. This gives the protein CASSLVGTGSSYEQYF.

This rearrangement joins TRBV20-1 to TRBJ2-7; D may be TRBD1 (6 bases). Between the trimmed V and J ends, which lost 2 bases and 0 bases, there was a span of 20 bases. Germline V gives CDR1 DFQATT, CDR2 SNEGSKA (reference sequence). The CDR3 is 17 amino acids. CDR3 bases: TGCAGTGCTAGATCCTTGTTTATGGGACAAAACTCCTACGAGCAGTACTTC. Translation gives CSARSLFMGQNSYEQYF.

Only a few counts were recorded for this clonotype. The chain employs TRBV3-1 and TRBJ1-5; D possibly corresponds to TRBD1 (6 bases). The CDR3 sequence is 15 residues long. The germline CDR1 and CDR2 sequences are LGHDT and YNNKEL (reference sequence). V dropped 1 base and J dropped 4 bases, with 11 bases sitting between them. The CDR3 coding sequence is TGTGCCAGCAGCCAAGGCACAGGGACAAATCAGCCCCAGCATTTT. Its translation: CASSQGTGTNQPQHF. The full variable domain, its missing parts supplied by reference TRBV3-1 and TRBJ1-5, is DTAVSQTPKYLVTQMGNDKSIKCEQNLGHDTMYWYKQDSKKFLKIMFSYNNKELIINETVPNRFSPKSPDKAHLNLHINSLELGDSAVYFCASSQGTGTNQPQHFGDGTRLSIL.

This clonotype showed up many times. V usage is TRBV2 and J usage is TRBJ2-3; TRBD2 matches 15 bases. The length of the CDR3 is 18 residues. Trimming took 3 bases from V and 3 from J; bases not matched to a gene: 7. The germline V gene has CDR1 SNHLY and CDR2 FYNNEI. This chain's CDR3 is CASSDDGTSGRLTDTQYF. In nucleotides, the CDR3 is TGTGCCAGCAGTGATGATGGGACTAGCGGGAGGTTAACAGATACGCAGTATTTT. Full variable domain (missing parts from reference TRBV2 and TRBJ2-3): EPEVTQTPSHQVTQMGQEVILRCVPISNHLYFYWYRQILGQKVEFLVSFYNNEISEKSEIFDDQFSVERPDGSNFTLKIRSTKLEDSAMYFCASSDDGTSGRLTDTQYFGPGTRLTVL.

This clonotype was counted only a few times. The chain combines TRBV20-1 with TRBJ2-5; D not resolved. The V gene's germline CDR1 is DFQATT and CDR2 SNEGSKA (reference sequence). With 2 bases removed from V and 2 bases from J, the gap between germline ends came to 6 bases. The CDR3 loop spans 12 amino acids. The CDR3 loop reads CSARSDQETQYF. The CDR3, as DNA: TGCAGTGCTAGAAGTGATCAAGAGACCCAGTACTTC.